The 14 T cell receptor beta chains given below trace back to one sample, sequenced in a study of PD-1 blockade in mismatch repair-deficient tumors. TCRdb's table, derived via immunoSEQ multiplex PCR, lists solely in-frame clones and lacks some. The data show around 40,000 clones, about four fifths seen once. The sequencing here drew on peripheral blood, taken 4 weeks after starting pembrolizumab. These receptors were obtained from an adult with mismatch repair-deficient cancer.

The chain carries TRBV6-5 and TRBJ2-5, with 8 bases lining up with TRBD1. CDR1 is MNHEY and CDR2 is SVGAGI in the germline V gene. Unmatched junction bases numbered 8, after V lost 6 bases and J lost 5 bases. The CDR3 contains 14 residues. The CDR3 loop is CASSSQGAQETQYF. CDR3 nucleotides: TGTGCCAGCAGCTCTCAGGGGGCGCAGGAGACCCAGTACTTC.

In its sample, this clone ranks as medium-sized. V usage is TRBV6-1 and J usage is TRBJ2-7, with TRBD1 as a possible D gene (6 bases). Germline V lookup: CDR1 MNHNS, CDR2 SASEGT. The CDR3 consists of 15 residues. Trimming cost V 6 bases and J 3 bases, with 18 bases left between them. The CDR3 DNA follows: TGTGCCAGCAGCAAGACCGGGACAAACAACTACGAGCAGTACTTC. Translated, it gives CASSKTGTNNYEQYF.

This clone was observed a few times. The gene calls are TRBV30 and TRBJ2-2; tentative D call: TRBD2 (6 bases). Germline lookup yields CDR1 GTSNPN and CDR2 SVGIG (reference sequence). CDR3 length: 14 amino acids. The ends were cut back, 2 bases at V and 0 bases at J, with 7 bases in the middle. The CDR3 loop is CAWSPGANTGELFF. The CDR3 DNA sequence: TGTGCCTGGAGTCCGGGGGCGAACACCGGGGAGCTGTTTTTT.

CDR3: CASKREPSTDTQYF. The CDR3 DNA sequence: TGTGCCAGTAAGAGGGAACCTAGCACAGATACGCAGTATTTT. The genes are TRBV19 and TRBJ2-3, with a weak D call TRBD2 (5 bases). The V and J ends lost 7 bases and 0 bases respectively, with 11 bases between them. The CDR3 spans 14 residues. Germline CDR1 reads LNHDA; CDR2 reads SQIVND (reference sequence).

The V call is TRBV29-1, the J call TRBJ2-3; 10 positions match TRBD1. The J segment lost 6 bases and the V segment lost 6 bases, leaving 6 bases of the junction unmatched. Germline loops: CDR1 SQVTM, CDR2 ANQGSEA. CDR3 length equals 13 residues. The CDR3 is CSVLDRGPDTQYF. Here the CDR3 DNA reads TGCAGCGTGCTCGACAGGGGGCCTGATACGCAGTATTTT.

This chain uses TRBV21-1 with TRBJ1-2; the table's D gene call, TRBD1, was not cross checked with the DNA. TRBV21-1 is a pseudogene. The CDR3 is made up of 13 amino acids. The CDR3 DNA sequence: TGTGCCAGTTCAAAGAGGAGACAGGGTGGCTACACCTTC. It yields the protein CASSKRRQGGYTF.

CDR3: CASSLTSGSEKNIQYF. In DNA form, the CDR3 reads TGTGCCAGCAGTTTGACTAGCGGGAGCGAGAAAAACATTCAGTACTTC. This chain uses TRBV28 with TRBJ2-4, with TRBD2 identical over 12 bases. The ends lost 3 bases at V and 4 bases at J; junction bases unmatched: 4. The CDR3 is 16 amino acids. CDR1 is MDHEN, CDR2 SYDVKM, per germline. The complete variable domain, with remaining parts taken from reference TRBV28 and TRBJ2-4, reads DVKVTQSSRYLVKRTGEKVFLECVQDMDHENMFWYRQDPGLGLRLIYFSYDVKMKEKGDIPEGYSVSREKKERFSLILESASTNQTSMYLCASSLTSGSEKNIQYFGAGTRLSVL.

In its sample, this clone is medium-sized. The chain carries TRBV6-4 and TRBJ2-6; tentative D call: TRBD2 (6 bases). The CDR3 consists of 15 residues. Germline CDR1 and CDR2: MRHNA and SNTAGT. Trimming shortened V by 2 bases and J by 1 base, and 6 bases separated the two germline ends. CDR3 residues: CASSDRGSGANVLTF. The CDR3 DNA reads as TGTGCCAGCAGTGACCGGGGGTCTGGGGCCAACGTCCTGACTTTC.

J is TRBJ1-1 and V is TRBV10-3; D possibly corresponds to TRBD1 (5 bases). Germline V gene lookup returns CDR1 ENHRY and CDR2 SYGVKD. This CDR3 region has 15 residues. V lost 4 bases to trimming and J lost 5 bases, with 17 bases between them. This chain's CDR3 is CAISGPGLRRTEAFF. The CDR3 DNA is TGTGCCATCAGTGGCCCGGGGCTTCGAAGGACTGAAGCTTTCTTT.

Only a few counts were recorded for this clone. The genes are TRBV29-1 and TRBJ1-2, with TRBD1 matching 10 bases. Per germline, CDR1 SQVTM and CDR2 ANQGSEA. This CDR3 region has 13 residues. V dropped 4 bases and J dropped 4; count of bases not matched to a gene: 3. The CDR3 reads CSVVGDRGYGYTF. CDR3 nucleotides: TGCAGCGTTGTAGGGGACAGGGGCTATGGCTACACCTTC.

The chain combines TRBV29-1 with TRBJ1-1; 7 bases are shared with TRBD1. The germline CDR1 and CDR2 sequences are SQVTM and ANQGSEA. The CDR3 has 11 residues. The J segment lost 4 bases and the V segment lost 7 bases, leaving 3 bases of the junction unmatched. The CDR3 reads CSDQGGTEAFF. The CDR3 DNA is TGCAGCGACCAGGGGGGCACTGAAGCTTTCTTT.

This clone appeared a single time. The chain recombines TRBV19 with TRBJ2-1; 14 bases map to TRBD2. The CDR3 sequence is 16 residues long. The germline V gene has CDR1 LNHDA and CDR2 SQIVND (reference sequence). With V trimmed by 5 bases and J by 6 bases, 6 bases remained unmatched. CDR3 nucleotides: TGTGCCAGTAGTTTTGCCGGGACTAGCGGGAGCAATGAGCAGTTCTTC. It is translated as CASSFAGTSGSNEQFF.

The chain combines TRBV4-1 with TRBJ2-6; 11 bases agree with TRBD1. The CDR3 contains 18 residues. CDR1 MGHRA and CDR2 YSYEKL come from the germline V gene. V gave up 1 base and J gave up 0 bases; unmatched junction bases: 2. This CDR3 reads CASSQAGTGGSGANVLTF. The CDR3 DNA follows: TGCGCCAGCAGCCAAGCCGGGACAGGGGGCTCTGGGGCCAACGTCCTGACTTTC.

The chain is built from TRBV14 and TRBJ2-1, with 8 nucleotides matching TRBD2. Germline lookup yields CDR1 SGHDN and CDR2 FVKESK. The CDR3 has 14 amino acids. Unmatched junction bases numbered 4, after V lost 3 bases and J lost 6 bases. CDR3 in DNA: TGTGCCAGCAGCCACCCGGGACTAGTCAATGAGCAGTTCTTC. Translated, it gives CASSHPGLVNEQFF.